Listed below are T cell receptor beta chains from one sample, sequenced in a study of T-cell memory formation after mild COVID-19. TCRdb reanalysed the 5' RACE reads using MiXCR and keeps one entry per CDR3 protein. The sample lists over 40,000 distinct CDR3 sequences; roughly 12% were seen once. Sample: PBMCs or a T cell subset sorted from them (not recorded which). The source of these receptors is a man between 18 and 35 years old who had mild COVID-19 (a few samples of this study predate the infection). Cell type and time point are not known. Both conserved end residues are part of each CDR3. The D gene is left open where the match is weak. The listing skips clone size in some rows; elsewhere it reads once, few, many or a size class.

V gene,D gene,J gene,clone size,CDR3 protein,CDR3 DNA
TRBV7-9,NA,TRBJ1-3,NA,CAIRTSPSGNTIYF,TGTGCCATCCGGACCTCTCCCTCTGGAAACACCATATATTTT
TRBV6-5,TRBD2,TRBJ2-7,NA,CASRLSGEIEQYF,TGTGCCAGCAGACTAAGCGGGGAGATCGAGCAGTACTTC
TRBV9,NA,TRBJ2-2,few,CASSVVPGTAGELFF,TGTGCCAGCAGCGTCGTTCCGGGGACGGCCGGGGAGCTGTTTTTT
TRBV20-1,TRBD1,TRBJ2-2,many,CSAWDRGTGELFF,TGCAGTGCTTGGGACAGGGGCACCGGGGAGCTGTTTTTT
TRBV15,NA,TRBJ1-2,many,CATSPDPLANYGYTF,TGTGCCACCAGTCCCGACCCGTTAGCTAACTATGGCTACACCTTC
TRBV5-5,NA,TRBJ2-1,few,CASSIWDIRDEQFF,TGTGCCAGCAGCATCTGGGACATCCGGGATGAGCAGTTCTTC
TRBV20-1,NA,TRBJ1-2,NA,CSARGAAVLNYGYTF,TGCAGTGCTAGAGGGGCGGCAGTCCTTAACTATGGCTACACCTTC
TRBV7-2,TRBD2,TRBJ2-3,NA,CASSSALAGGADTQYF,TGTGCCAGCAGCTCAGCCCTAGCGGGGGGCGCAGATACGCAGTATTTT
TRBV6-6,TRBD1,TRBJ1-3,many,CASSLQGAGNTIYF,TGTGCCAGCAGCCTACAGGGGGCTGGAAACACCATATATTTT
TRBV20-1,TRBD2,TRBJ2-2,few,CSAWGTAGGRMDTGELFF,TGCAGTGCTTGGGGGACTGCGGGGGGGCGAATGGACACCGGGGAGCTGTTTTTT
TRBV9,TRBD1,TRBJ1-2,few,CASSMGPGQTYGYTF,TGTGCCAGCAGCATGGGTCCGGGACAGACGTATGGCTACACCTTC
TRBV5-1,NA,TRBJ1-6,NA,CASSQTSSYNSPLHF,TGCGCCAGCAGCCAAACAAGCTCCTATAATTCACCCCTCCACTTT
TRBV4-1,NA,TRBJ1-4,NA,CASSRTESDRYEKLFF,TGCGCCAGCAGCCGAACCGAATCCGACAGGTATGAAAAACTGTTTTTT
TRBV7-2,TRBD2,TRBJ2-3,few,CASSPVAGTQYF,TGTGCCAGCAGCCCAGTAGCGGGAACGCAGTATTTT
TRBV9,NA,TRBJ1-2,many,CASSADTGPNYGYTF,TGTGCCAGCAGCGCCGACACAGGGCCCAACTATGGCTACACCTTC
TRBV2,NA,TRBJ1-2,few,CASRGRAVGYTF,TGTGCCAGCAGGGGACGAGCTGTTGGCTACACCTTC
TRBV20-1,TRBD2,TRBJ2-3,medium-sized,CSAYELAGGLGVTDTQYF,TGCAGTGCTTACGAACTAGCGGGGGGTTTGGGGGTCACAGATACGCAGTATTTT
TRBV5-1,TRBD1,TRBJ1-1,medium-sized,CASSLGDRGKAFF,TGCGCCAGCAGCTTGGGCGACAGGGGGAAAGCTTTCTTT